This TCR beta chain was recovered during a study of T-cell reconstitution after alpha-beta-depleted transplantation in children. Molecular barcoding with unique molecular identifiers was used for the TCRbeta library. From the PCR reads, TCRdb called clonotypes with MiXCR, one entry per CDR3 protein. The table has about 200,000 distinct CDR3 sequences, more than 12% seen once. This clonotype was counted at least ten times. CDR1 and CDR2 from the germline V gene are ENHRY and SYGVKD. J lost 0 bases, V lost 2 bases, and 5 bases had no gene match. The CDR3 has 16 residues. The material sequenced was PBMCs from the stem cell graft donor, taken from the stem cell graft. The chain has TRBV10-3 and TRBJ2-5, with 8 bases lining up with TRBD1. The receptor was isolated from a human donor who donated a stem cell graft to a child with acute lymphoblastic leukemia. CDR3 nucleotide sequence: TGTGCCATCAGTGAGAACACAGGGGGTCACCAAGAGACCCAGTACTTC. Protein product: CAISENTGGHQETQYF.